This TCR beta chain is from a study of blood T cell repertoires in COVID-19. Study context: The cDNA or gDNA used as material had been derived from T cells, B-cell-depleted T cells, or PBMCs.

CDR3 length equals 17 residues. J was trimmed by 1 base and V by 1 base; bases with no gene match: 4. Germline-derived CDR1 and CDR2 are MNHNS and SASEGT. Data came from immunoSEQ multiplex PCR; TCRdb stores just in-frame clones and leaves some out. The sample includes about 200,000 clones, almost 90% of them seen just once. Specimen: peripheral blood. This receptor was taken from a man aged 18 to 30 with active or convalescent COVID-19. V and J are TRBV6-1 and TRBJ2-4; 10 nucleotides align to TRBD1. The CDR3 DNA follows: TGTGCCAGCAGTGAAGGACAGGGGGCTAGGGCCAAAAACATTCAGTACTTC. It yields the protein CASSEGQGARAKNIQYF.